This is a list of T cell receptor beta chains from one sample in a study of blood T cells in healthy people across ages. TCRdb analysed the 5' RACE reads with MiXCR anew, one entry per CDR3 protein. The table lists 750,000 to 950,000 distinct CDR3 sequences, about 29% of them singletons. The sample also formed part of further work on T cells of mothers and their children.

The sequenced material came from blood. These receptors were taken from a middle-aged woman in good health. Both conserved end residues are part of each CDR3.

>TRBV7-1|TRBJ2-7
CASSSLLAGKYEQYF
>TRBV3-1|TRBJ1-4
CASSQPDGYRVANEKLFF
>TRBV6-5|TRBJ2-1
CASSYRDGAYNEQFF
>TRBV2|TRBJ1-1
CASREGRFEAFF
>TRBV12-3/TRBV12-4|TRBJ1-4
CASSPEGPLTINEKLFF
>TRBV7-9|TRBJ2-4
CASSPWREWMDKNIQYF
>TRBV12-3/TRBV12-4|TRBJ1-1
CASSSWTETGAEAFF
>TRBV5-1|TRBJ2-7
CASTEASGKVYKQYF
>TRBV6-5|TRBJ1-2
CASSLSSGHNGYTF
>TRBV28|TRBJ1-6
CASSSHKTSRGTVLPLLHF
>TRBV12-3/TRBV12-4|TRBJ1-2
CASSFSASNYGYTF
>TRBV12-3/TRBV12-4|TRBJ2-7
CASRKGTQGVHEQYF
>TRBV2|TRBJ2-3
CASRAGQLTDTQYF
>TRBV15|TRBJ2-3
CATSSSLAGTDTQYF
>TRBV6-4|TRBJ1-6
CASSDGRDNSPLHF
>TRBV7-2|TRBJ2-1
CASSVQVTIYNEQFF
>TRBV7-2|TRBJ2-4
CASSPTSGGARAKNIRYF
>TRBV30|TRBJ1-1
CAWSVRWRPGTEAFF
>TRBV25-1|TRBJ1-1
CASREGTPPEAFF
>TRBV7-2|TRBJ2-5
CASSLASAGGQETQYF
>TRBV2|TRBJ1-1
CASSGRSGEAFF
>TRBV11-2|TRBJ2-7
CASSVGEEQYF
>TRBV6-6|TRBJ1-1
CASSIYSGNTEAFF
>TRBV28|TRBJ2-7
CANSLADTHLFEQYF
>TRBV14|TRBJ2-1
CASNHKLRTVYNEQFF
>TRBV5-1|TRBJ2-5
CASSLGGYQETQYF
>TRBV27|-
CASRPRTGRYEQYF
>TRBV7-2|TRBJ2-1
CASSLEVLGDNEQFF
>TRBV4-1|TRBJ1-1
CASGQESFGTEAFF
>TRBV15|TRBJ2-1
CATSGRSRGLGDERFF
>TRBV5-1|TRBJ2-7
CASSLADEGGEQYF
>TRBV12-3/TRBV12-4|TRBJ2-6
CASSSRGRGSGVNVLTF
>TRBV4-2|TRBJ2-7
CASSQDLGRSYEQYF
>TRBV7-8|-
CASSSSGRGRGGLMVIQYF
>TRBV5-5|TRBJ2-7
CASRLGAGEQYF
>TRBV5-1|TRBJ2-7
CASSDYATGEQYF
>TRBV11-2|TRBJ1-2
CASSVGTGPPNYGYTF
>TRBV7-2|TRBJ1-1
CASSPGGGMGTEAFF
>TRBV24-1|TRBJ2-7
CATSPFDEQYF
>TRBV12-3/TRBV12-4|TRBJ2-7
CASSSGTSGGDRAGYEQYF
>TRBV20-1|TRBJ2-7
CSARSDGLRVTNSYEQYF
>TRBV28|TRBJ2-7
CASSPPDRDYEQYF
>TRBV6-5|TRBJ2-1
CASSYVPGGYNEQFF
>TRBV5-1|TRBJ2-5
CASSSTGLKEQYF
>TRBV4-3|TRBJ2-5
CASSQAYGLAGGSGIETQYF
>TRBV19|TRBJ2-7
CASSSQRQNEQYF
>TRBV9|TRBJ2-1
CASSVGLAAHGEQFF
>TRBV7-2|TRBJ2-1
CASSPRGGSPFF
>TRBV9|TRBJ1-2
CASSVGSRGSDPRGYTF
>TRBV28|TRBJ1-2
CASSPPRTANGYTF
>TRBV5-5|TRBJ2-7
CASSLRDTCYEQYF
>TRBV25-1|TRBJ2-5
CASSDHVTGRETQYF
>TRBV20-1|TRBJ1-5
CSARTGWNQPQHF
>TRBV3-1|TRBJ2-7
CASSQVHPLSRDRNNYYEQYF
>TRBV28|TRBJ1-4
CASSPSGQGSNEKLFF
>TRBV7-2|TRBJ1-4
CASSPEGPSNEKLFF
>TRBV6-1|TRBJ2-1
CATQTVYNEQFF